The 23 T cell receptor beta chains given below trace back to one sample, sequenced in a study of spatial heterogeneity in lung cancer. Study-level findings and limits: Mutation tallies in tumors tracked expanded intratumoral alpha and beta TCR counts.

Time point indicated: sample taken at primary tumor resection. TCRdb re-called the 5' RACE reads with MiXCR, one entry per CDR3 protein. The sample holds over 2,000 distinct CDR3 sequences, approximately 20% seen once. These TCRs are of unknown antigen specificity. This specimen was lung tumor tissue, taken at surgery. The receptors come from a male donor with early-stage non-small cell lung cancer.

The CDR3 protein is CASSLLTSGRAVRANEQFF. The CDR3 nucleotides are TGTGCCAGCAGCTTGTTGACTAGCGGGAGGGCCGTTAGGGCGAATGAGCAGTTCTTC. The gene calls are TRBV5-6 and TRBJ2-1; TRBD2 aligns across 14 bases. The CDR3 is made up of 19 amino acids. Germline CDR1 reads SGHDT; CDR2 reads YYEEEE. Trimming removed 1 base from V and 7 bases from J; junction bases left unmatched: 13.

The chain uses TRBV7-2 and TRBJ2-7, with 7 bases matching TRBD2. V shed 1 base and J 3 bases; nucleotides not matched to a gene: 0. Germline assignment: CDR1 SGHTA and CDR2 FQGNSA. This CDR3 contains 13 residues. CDR3 nucleotide sequence: TGTGCCAGCAGCTTAGGGGAGGGCTACGAGCAGTACTTC. It codes for CASSLGEGYEQYF.

In DNA, the CDR3 is TGTGCCAGCAGCCGAATGCGGGGGACCACAGATACGCAGTATTTT. Its protein is CASSRMRGTTDTQYF. The gene calls are TRBV4-2 and TRBJ2-3, with TRBD2 identical over 7 bases. Per the germline V gene, CDR1 is LGHNA and CDR2 is YNFKEQ. V shed 4 bases, J shed 2 bases, and the junction held 6 bases outside the gene matches. The CDR3 has 15 amino acids.

In its sample, this clonotype is medium-sized (0.01 to 0.1%). This chain joins TRBV19 and TRBJ2-2, with D perhaps TRBD1 (5 bases). This CDR3 has 16 amino acids. The germline CDR1 and CDR2 sequences are LNHDA and SQIVND (reference sequence). Trimming cost V 4 bases and J 1 base, with 13 bases left between them. CDR3 in amino acids: CASSRSGPRNTGELFF. Written as DNA, the CDR3 is TGTGCCAGTAGTAGGTCAGGGCCCCGGAACACCGGGGAGCTGTTTTTT.

By proportion, this clonotype is medium-sized. This chain links TRBV3-1 with TRBJ2-1; 12 positions agree with TRBD2. Germline trimming cut 1 base from V and 7 bases from J; bases unmatched to any gene: 5. CDR1 is LGHDT, CDR2 YNNKEL, per germline (reference sequence). The CDR3 loop spans 16 amino acids. The CDR3 DNA follows: TGTGCCAGCAGCCAAGGGCTAGCGGGAGGGGTTAATGAGCAGTTCTTC. Translating gives CASSQGLAGGVNEQFF.

This clonotype was detected only a few times. The J gene is TRBJ2-2, the V gene TRBV5-4, with D unresolved. CDR1 SGHNT and CDR2 YYREEE come from the germline V gene (reference sequence). This CDR3 has 16 residues. Trimming cost V 5 bases and J 4 bases, with 18 bases left between them. The CDR3 loop is CASSRAGTDGTGELFF. The CDR3 DNA sequence: TGTGCCAGCAGTAGAGCCGGAACTGACGGCACCGGGGAGCTGTTTTTT.

This clonotype is termed large (0.1 to 1%). The V gene is TRBV11-3, the J gene TRBJ2-5, with 11 bases matching TRBD2. This CDR3 is 15 amino acids long. The V segment lost 5 bases and the J segment 5 bases; nucleotides outside the gene matches: 7. The germline V gene has CDR1 SGHNT and CDR2 YENEEA. In DNA, the CDR3 is TGTGCCAGCAGCCGCGGACTAGCGGGTTCGGAGACCCAGTACTTC. Protein product: CASSRGLAGSETQYF.

This clonotype was counted between two and nine times. V usage is TRBV29-1 and J usage is TRBJ2-3; a possible D gene is TRBD2 (5 bases). The germline V and J ends were trimmed by 6 bases and 2 bases, with 12 bases remaining between them. Germline assignment: CDR1 SQVTM and CDR2 ANQGSEA. CDR3 length: 13 amino acids. DNA for the CDR3: TGCAGCGTCGATGAGGGCTACACAGATACGCAGTATTTT. The encoded protein is CSVDEGYTDTQYF.

This clonotype is deemed large. This rearrangement joins TRBV30 to TRBJ1-6; 7 nucleotides agree with TRBD1. Germline values: CDR1 GTSNPN, CDR2 SVGIG (reference sequence). Losses at the gene ends were 5 bases for V and 7 bases for J; bases not matched to a gene: 5. The CDR3 is 13 amino acids. The CDR3 reads CAWGGQRNSPLHF. The CDR3 DNA is TGTGCCTGGGGGGGACAGCGGAATTCACCCCTCCACTTT.

CDR3 amino acids: CASSQGVRSQETQYF. The CDR3, as DNA: TGTGCCAGCAGCCAAGGAGTTCGGAGCCAAGAGACCCAGTACTTC. The chain links TRBV3-1 to TRBJ2-5, with D unclear. Trimming shortened V by 1 base and J by 1 base, and 10 bases separated the two germline ends. CDR3 length equals 15 residues. The V gene's germline CDR1 is LGHDT and CDR2 YNNKEL (reference sequence).

This clonotype is labeled as medium-sized. This chain connects TRBV28 to TRBJ1-3, with D unclear. Deletions cut 8 bases from V and 4 bases from J, with 18 bases between. The CDR3 has 15 residues. The germline V gene has CDR1 MDHEN and CDR2 SYDVKM. Here the CDR3 reads CASPKLGLEGNTIYF. DNA for the CDR3: TGTGCCAGCCCTAAACTCGGCCTCGAGGGAAACACCATATATTTT.

This chain uses TRBV20-1 with TRBJ2-2; possibly TRBD2 for D (5 bases). V gave up 1 base and J gave up 0 bases, with 6 bases separating them. This CDR3 contains 14 residues. The germline V gene has CDR1 DFQATT and CDR2 SNEGSKA (reference sequence). CDR3 coding DNA: TGCAGTGCTAGAGGAGCGGCGAACACCGGGGAGCTGTTTTTT. Translation: CSARGAANTGELFF.

By frequency in the sample, this clonotype is medium-sized (0.01 to 0.1%). V is TRBV2 and J is TRBJ2-7; no reliable D call. Trimming cost V 3 bases and J 1 base, with 4 bases left between them. CDR3 length: 12 residues. Germline V CDR1 and CDR2: SNHLY, FYNNEI. DNA for the CDR3: TGTGCCAGCAGTGACAGTTCCTACGAGCAGTACTTC. Translated: CASSDSSYEQYF.

Relative to its sample, this clonotype is medium-sized. The V and J genes are TRBV4-1 and TRBJ1-1; 7 positions match TRBD1. Germline CDR1 reads MGHRA; CDR2 reads YSYEKL. Losses at the gene ends were 3 bases for V and 0 bases for J; bases not matched to a gene: 4. The CDR3 runs 15 residues. This CDR3 is CASSQGDSMNTEAFF. The CDR3 region has the DNA TGCGCCAGCAGCCAGGGGGACAGCATGAACACTGAAGCTTTCTTT.

This clonotype ranks as medium-sized. The rearrangement links TRBV20-1 to TRBJ2-6, with D possibly called TRBD1 or TRBD2 (5 bases each). Trimming removed 4 bases at V and 2 bases at J, with 9 bases between. Germline CDR1 DFQATT, CDR2 SNEGSKA (reference sequence). CDR3 length: 14 residues. CDR3 amino acids: CSATGAPGANVLTF. CDR3 nucleotides: TGCAGTGCTACCGGGGCCCCTGGGGCCAACGTCCTGACTTTC.

The V and J genes are TRBV12-3 or TRBV12-4 and TRBJ2-4; D may be TRBD1 or TRBD2 (5 bases each). The ends were cut back, 6 bases at V and 9 bases at J, with 15 bases in the middle. The CDR3 has 13 residues. CDR3 sequence reads: CASSSGAVGIQYF. The CDR3 DNA reads TGTGCCAGCAGCTCCGGGGCAGTGGGCATTCAGTACTTC.

The chain carries TRBV10-3 and TRBJ2-4; 12 nucleotides match TRBD2. The ends lost 2 bases at V and 8 bases at J; junction bases unmatched: 10. The CDR3 loop spans 17 amino acids. Germline V gene sequence: CDR1 ENHRY, CDR2 SYGVKD. The CDR3 spells CAISEGTSGPFGDIQYF. The CDR3 DNA sequence: TGTGCCATCAGTGAGGGGACTAGCGGGCCCTTCGGGGACATTCAGTACTTC.

This clonotype ranks as medium-sized (0.01 to 0.1%). The genes are TRBV5-4 and TRBJ2-3, with a possible D match to TRBD2 (7 bases). Germline CDR1 reads SGHNT; CDR2 reads YYREEE (reference sequence). Trimming took 0 bases from V and 1 from J, leaving 12 bases between them. The CDR3 is made up of 16 amino acids. CDR3 region: CASSLAGGGRTDTQYF. The CDR3 DNA reads TGTGCCAGCAGCTTGGCGGGCGGGGGCCGCACAGATACGCAGTATTTT. The full variable domain, with the rest looked up from reference TRBV5-4 and TRBJ2-3, is ETGVTQSPTHLIKTRGQQVTLRCSSQSGHNTVSWYQQALGQGPQFIFQYYREEENGRGNFPPRFSGLQFPNYSSELNVNALELDDSALYLCASSLAGGGRTDTQYFGPGTRLTVL.

This clonotype came up a few times. The rearrangement links TRBV29-1 to TRBJ2-1, with D unresolved. This CDR3 is built from 11 residues. Trimming pared 8 bases from V and 6 bases from J, leaving 11 bases between. Germline CDR1 reads SQVTM; CDR2 reads ANQGSEA. The CDR3 sequence: CSSSWANEQFF. The CDR3, as DNA: TGCAGCTCATCCTGGGCCAATGAGCAGTTCTTC.

Sample share makes this clonotype medium-sized. The chain joins TRBV20-1 to TRBJ1-1; D not certain. V dropped 2 bases and J dropped 1 base, with 5 bases sitting between them. The CDR3 loop spans 12 amino acids. Germline V CDR1 and CDR2: DFQATT, SNEGSKA (reference sequence). The CDR3 spells CSARRKNTEAFF. The CDR3 DNA is TGCAGTGCTAGACGAAAGAACACTGAAGCTTTCTTT.

This clonotype is medium-sized within its sample. The chain uses TRBV7-6 and TRBJ2-1, with D possibly called TRBD1 or TRBD2 (5 bases each). The CDR3 consists of 12 residues. Germline V gene sequence: CDR1 SGHVS, CDR2 FNYEAQ. Trimming cost V 5 bases and J 9 bases, with 11 bases left between them. CDR3: CASSGGSGEQFF. In DNA form, the CDR3 reads TGTGCCAGCAGCGGGGGATCGGGTGAGCAGTTCTTC.

This clonotype is classed as medium-sized (0.01 to 0.1%). The chain carries TRBV7-2 and TRBJ1-3, with D possibly TRBD1 on 5 matching bases. Germline CDR1 reads SGHTA; CDR2 reads FQGNSA. The CDR3 covers 14 residues. V lost 6 bases and J 9 bases, leaving 18 bases between the germline ends. The CDR3 sequence: CASSRQRQGGTIYF. DNA of the CDR3: TGTGCCAGCAGTAGACAGCGCCAAGGTGGCACCATATATTTT. The whole variable domain, filled in from reference TRBV7-2 and TRBJ1-3, reads GAGVSQSPSNKVTEKGKDVELRCDPISGHTALYWYRQSLGQGLEFLIYFQGNSAPDKSGLPSDRFSAERTGGSVSTLTIQRTQQEDSAVYLCASSRQRQGGTIYFGEGSWLTVV.

In its sample, this clonotype ranks as medium-sized. The chain recombines TRBV5-1 with TRBJ2-7, with D tentatively TRBD2 (7 bases). V was clipped by 2 bases and J by 4 bases, with 16 bases between them. The CDR3 sequence is 15 residues long. Germline lookup yields CDR1 SGHRS and CDR2 YFSETQ. CDR3 protein: CASSLSSGGNYEQYF. CDR3 DNA: TGCGCCAGCAGCTTATCCTCGGGGGGCAATTACGAGCAGTACTTC.